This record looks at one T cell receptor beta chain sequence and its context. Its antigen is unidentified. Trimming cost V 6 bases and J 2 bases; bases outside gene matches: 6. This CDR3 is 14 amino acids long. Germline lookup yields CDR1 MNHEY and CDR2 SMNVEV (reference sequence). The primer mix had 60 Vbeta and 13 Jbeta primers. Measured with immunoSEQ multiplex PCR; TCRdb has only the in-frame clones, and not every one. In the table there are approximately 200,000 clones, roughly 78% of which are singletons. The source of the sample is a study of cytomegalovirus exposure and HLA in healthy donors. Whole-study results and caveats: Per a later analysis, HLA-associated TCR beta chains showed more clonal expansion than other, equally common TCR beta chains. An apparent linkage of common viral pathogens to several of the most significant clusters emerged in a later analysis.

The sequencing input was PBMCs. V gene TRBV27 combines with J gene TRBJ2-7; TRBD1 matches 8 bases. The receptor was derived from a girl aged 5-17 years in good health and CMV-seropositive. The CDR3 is CASRPGGSTYEQYF. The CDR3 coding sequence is TGTGCCAGCAGACCAGGGGGCAGTACCTACGAGCAGTACTTC.